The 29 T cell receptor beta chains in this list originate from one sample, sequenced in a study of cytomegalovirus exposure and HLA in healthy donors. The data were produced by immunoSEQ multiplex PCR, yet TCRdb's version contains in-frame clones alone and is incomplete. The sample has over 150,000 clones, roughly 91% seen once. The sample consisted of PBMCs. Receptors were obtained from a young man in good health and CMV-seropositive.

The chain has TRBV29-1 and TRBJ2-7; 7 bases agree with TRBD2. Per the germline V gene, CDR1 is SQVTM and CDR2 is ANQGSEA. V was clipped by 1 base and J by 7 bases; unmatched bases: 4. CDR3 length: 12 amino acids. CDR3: CSVEVTSREQYF. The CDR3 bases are TGCAGCGTTGAAGTGACTAGCAGAGAGCAGTACTTC.

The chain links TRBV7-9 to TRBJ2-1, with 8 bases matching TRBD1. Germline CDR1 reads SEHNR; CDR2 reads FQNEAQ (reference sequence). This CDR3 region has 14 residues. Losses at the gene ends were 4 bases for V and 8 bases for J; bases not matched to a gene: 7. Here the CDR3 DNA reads TGTGCCAGCAGCTCGTCAGGGGGCGTAGATGAGCAGTTCTTC. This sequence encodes CASSSSGGVDEQFF. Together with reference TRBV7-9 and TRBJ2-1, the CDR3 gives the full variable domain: DTGVSQNPRHKITKRGQNVTFRCDPISEHNRLYWYRQTLGQGPEFLTYFQNEAQLEKSRLLSDRFSAERPKGSFSTLEIQRTEQGDSAMYLCASSSSGGVDEQFFGPGTRLTVL.

DNA of the CDR3: TGTGCCAGCTCACCAACCGTCGCGGGGATCGGGGAGCTGTTTTTT. Its protein product is CASSPTVAGIGELFF. The rearrangement uses TRBV18 and TRBJ2-2, with TRBD2 as a possible D gene (6 bases). The length of the CDR3 is 15 residues. Germline lookup yields CDR1 KGHSH and CDR2 LQKENI. The V end lost 2 bases, the J end lost 7 bases, and 14 bases lay between the germline ends. Supplemented by reference TRBV18 and TRBJ2-2, the full variable domain reads NAGVMQNPRHLVRRRGQEARLRCSPMKGHSHVYWYRQLPEEGLKFMVYLQKENIIDESGMPKERFSAEFPKEGPSILRIQQVVRGDSAAYFCASSPTVAGIGELFFGEGSRLTVL.

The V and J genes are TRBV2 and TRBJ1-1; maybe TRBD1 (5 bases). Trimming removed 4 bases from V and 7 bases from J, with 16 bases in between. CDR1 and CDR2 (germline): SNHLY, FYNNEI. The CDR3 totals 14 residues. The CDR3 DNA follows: TGTGCCAGCAGTGGGACCCTCGGGGGGGGTGAAGCTTTCTTT. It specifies CASSGTLGGGEAFF.

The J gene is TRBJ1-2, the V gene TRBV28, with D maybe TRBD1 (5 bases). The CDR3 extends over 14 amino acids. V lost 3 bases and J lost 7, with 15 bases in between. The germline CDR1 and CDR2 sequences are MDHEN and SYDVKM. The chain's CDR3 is CASSLNWQGGGYTF. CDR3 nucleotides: TGTGCCAGCAGTTTGAATTGGCAGGGAGGTGGCTACACCTTC.

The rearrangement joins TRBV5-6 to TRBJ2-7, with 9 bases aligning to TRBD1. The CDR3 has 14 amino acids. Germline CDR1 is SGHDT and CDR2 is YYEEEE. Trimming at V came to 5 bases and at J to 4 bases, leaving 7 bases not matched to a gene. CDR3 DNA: TGTGCCAGCAGACGGACAGGGGTTTTGTACGAGCAGTACTTC. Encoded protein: CASRRTGVLYEQYF. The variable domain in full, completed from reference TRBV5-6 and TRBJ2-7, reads DAGVTQSPTHLIKTRGQQVTLRCSPKSGHDTVSWYQQALGQGPQFIFQYYEEEERQRGNFPDRFSGHQFPNYSSELNVNALLLGDSALYLCASRRTGVLYEQYFGPGTRLTVT.

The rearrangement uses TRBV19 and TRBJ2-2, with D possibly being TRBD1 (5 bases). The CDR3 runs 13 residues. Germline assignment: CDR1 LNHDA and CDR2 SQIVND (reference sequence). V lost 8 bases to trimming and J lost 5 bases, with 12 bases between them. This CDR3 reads CASYETVTGELFF. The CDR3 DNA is TGTGCCAGTTACGAGACAGTAACCGGGGAGCTGTTTTTT.

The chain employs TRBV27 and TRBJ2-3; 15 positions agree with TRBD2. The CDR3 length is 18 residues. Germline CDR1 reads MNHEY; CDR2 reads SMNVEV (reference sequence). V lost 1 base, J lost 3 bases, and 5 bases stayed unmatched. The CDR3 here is CASSLFGTSGRKTDTQYF. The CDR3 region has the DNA TGTGCCAGCAGTTTATTCGGGACTAGCGGGAGGAAGACAGATACGCAGTATTTT.

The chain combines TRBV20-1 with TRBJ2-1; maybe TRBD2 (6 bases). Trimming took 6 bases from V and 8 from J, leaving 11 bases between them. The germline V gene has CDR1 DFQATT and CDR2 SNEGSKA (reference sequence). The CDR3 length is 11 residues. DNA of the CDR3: TGCAGTGCGCAGACTAGAGATGAGCAGTTCTTC. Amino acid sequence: CSAQTRDEQFF.

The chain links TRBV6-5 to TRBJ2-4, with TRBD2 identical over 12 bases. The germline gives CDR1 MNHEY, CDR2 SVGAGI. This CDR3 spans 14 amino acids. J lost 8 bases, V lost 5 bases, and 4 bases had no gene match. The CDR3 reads CASSPRLAGDIQYF. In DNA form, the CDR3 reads TGTGCCAGCAGTCCCCGACTAGCGGGAGACATTCAGTACTTC.

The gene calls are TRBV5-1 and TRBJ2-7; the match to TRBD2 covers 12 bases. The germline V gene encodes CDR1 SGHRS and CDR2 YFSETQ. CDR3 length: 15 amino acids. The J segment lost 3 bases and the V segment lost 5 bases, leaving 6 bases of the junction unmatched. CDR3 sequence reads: CASRQTSGGFYEQYF. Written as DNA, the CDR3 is TGCGCCAGCAGACAAACTAGCGGGGGGTTCTACGAGCAGTACTTC.

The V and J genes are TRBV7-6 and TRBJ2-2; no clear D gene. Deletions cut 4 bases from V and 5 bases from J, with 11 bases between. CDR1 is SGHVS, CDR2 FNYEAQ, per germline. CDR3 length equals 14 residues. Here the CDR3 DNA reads TGTGCCAGCAGCTCCTACCCCGGGACCGGGGAGCTGTTTTTT. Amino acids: CASSSYPGTGELFF. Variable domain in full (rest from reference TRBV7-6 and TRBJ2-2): GAGVSQSPRYKVTKRGQDVALRCDPISGHVSLYWYRQALGQGPEFLTYFNYEAQQDKSGLPNDRFSAERPEGSISTLTIQRTEQRDSAMYRCASSSYPGTGELFFGEGSRLTVL.

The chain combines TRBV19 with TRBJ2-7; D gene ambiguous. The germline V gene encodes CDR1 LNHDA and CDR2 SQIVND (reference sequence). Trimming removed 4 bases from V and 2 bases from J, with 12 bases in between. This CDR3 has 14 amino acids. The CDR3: CASSRAQHPYEQYF. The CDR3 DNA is TGTGCCAGTAGTAGGGCCCAACACCCCTACGAGCAGTACTTC. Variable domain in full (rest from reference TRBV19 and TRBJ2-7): DGGITQSPKYLFRKEGQNVTLSCEQNLNHDAMYWYRQDPGQGLRLIYYSQIVNDFQKGDIAEGYSVSREKKESFPLTVTSAQKNPTAFYLCASSRAQHPYEQYFGPGTRLTVT.

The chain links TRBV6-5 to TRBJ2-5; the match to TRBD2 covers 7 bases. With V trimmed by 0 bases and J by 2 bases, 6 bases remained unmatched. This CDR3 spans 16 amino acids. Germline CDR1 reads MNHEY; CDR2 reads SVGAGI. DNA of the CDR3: TGTGCCAGCAGTTACTCGGGGAGGGCGGGTCAAGAGACCCAGTACTTC. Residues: CASSYSGRAGQETQYF.

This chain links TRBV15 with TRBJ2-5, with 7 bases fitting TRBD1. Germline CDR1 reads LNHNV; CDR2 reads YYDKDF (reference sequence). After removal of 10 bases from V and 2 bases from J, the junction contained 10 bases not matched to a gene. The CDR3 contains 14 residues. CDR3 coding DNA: TGTGCCAGGACCTCAGGGGGAGAGCAAGAGACCCAGTACTTC. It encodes CARTSGGEQETQYF.

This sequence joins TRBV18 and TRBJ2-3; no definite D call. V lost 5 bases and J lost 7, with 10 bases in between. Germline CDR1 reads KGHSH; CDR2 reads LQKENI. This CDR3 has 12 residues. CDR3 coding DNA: TGTGCCAGCTCAAAGGAGCGCAATACGCAGTATTTT. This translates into CASSKERNTQYF.

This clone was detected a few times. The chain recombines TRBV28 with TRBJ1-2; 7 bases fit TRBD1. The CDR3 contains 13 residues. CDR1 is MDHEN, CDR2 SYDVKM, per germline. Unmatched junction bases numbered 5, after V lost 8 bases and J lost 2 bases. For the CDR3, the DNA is TGTGCCAGCGCGCGAGGGGGCAACTATGGCTACACCTTC. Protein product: CASARGGNYGYTF.

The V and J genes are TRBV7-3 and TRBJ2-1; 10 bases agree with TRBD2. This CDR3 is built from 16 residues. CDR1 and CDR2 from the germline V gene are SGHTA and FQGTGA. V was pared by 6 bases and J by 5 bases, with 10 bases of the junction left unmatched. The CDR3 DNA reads TGTGCCAGCAGTCCGTGGGGCGGGACTAGCGACAATGAGCAGTTCTTC. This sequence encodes CASSPWGGTSDNEQFF.

This CDR3 is CARSHGSNQPQHF. CDR3 sequence (DNA): TGTGCCAGAAGTCACGGTAGCAATCAGCCCCAGCATTTT. The chain combines TRBV7-5 with TRBJ1-5. TRBV7-5 is termed a pseudogene. The CDR3 runs to 13 residues.

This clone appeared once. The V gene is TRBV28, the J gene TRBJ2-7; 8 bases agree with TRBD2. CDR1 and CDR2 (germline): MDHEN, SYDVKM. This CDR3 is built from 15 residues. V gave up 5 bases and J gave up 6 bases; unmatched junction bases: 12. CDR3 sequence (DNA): TGTGCCAGCAGTGCCTCCGGGGCGGGAGGTTTCGAGCAGTACTTC. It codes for CASSASGAGGFEQYF.

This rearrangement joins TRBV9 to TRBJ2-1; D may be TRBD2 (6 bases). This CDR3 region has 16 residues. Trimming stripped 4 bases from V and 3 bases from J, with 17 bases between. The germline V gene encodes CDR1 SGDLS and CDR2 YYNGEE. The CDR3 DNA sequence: TGTGCCAGCAGCCAAAATATAGCGGACTACTACAATGAGCAGTTCTTC. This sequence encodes CASSQNIADYYNEQFF. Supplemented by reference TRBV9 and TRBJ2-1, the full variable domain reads DSGVTQTPKHLITATGQRVTLRCSPRSGDLSVYWYQQSLDQGLQFLIQYYNGEERAKGNILERFSAQQFPDLHSELNLSSLELGDSALYFCASSQNIADYYNEQFFGPGTRLTVL.

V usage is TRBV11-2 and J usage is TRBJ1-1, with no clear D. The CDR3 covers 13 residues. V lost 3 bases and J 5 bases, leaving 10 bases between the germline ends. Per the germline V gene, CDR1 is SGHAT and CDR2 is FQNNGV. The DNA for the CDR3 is TGTGCCAGCAGCTTCGAATACGGGACTGAAGCTTTCTTT. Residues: CASSFEYGTEAFF.

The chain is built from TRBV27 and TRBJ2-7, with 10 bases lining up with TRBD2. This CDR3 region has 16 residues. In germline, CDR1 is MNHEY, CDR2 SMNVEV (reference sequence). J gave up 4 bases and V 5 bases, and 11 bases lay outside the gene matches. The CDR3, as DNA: TGTGCCAGCAGTCATACTAGCGGGAAAGATCTATACGAGCAGTACTTC. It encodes CASSHTSGKDLYEQYF.

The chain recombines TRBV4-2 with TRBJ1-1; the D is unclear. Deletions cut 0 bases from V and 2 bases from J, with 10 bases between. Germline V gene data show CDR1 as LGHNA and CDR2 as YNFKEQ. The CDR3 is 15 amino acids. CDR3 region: CASSQEVGVNTEAFF. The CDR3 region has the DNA TGTGCCAGCAGCCAAGAGGTGGGAGTTAACACTGAAGCTTTCTTT.

The CDR3 is CASRATGYSNQPQHF. The CDR3 DNA is TGTGCCAGCAGAGCGACAGGGTATAGCAATCAGCCCCAGCATTTT. This chain joins TRBV6-1 and TRBJ1-5; 7 nucleotides align to TRBD1. CDR1 is MNHNS, CDR2 SASEGT, per germline. This CDR3 has 15 residues. The trim removed 6 bases at V and 0 bases at J, leaving 5 bases unmatched.

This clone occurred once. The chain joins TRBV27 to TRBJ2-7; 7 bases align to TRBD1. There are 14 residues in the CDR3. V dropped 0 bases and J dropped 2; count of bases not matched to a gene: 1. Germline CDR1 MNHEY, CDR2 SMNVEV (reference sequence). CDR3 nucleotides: TGTGCCAGCAGTTTATCAAGGGGGCCCTACGAGCAGTACTTC. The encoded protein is CASSLSRGPYEQYF.

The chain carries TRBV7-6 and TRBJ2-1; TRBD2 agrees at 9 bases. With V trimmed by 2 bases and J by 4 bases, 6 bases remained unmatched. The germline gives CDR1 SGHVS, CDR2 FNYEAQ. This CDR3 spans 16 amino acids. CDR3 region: CASSLSSGRNYNEQFF. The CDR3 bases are TGTGCCAGCAGCTTATCCAGCGGGAGGAATTACAATGAGCAGTTCTTC.

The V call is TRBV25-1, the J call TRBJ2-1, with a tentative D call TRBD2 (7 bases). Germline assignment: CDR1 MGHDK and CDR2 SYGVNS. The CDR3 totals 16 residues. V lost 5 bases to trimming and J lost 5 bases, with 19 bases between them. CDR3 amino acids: CASSTEGGGRNNEQFF. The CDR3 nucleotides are TGTGCCAGCAGTACTGAGGGAGGGGGTCGGAACAATGAGCAGTTCTTC. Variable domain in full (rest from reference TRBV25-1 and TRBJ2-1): EADIYQTPRYLVIGTGKKITLECSQTMGHDKMYWYQQDPGMELHLIHYSYGVNSTEKGDLSSESTVSRIRTEHFPLTLESARPSHTSQYLCASSTEGGGRNNEQFFGPGTRLTVL.

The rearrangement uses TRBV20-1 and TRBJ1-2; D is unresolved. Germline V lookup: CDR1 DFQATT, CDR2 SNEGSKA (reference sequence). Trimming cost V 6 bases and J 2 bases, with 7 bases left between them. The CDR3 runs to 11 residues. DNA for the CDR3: TGCAGTGCCCCAGTAAACTATGGCTACACCTTC. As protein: CSAPVNYGYTF.